Below, 21 T cell receptor beta chains from the same sample are listed, as sequenced in a study of T cells after posttransplantation cyclophosphamide. Profiling relied on immunoSEQ multiplex PCR, and the TCRdb table lists in-frame clones only, not all of them. Observed in the sample are roughly 15,000 clones, none of them singletons. Busulfan-fludarabine conditioning, marrow transplant, and cyclophosphamide on days +3 and +4 were administered. The sequences come from PBMCs, collected approximately 1,100 days after allogeneic stem cell transplant with posttransplant cyclophosphamide. All receptors derive from a female patient aged 40 to 55 who received an allogeneic stem cell transplant from a related donor, was CMV-positive, and had no GVHD. Some T cells may be graft donor cells.

This clone was detected ten times or more. The chain recombines TRBV7-3 with TRBJ2-1; 9 bases align to TRBD1. The CDR3 has 16 amino acids. V trimming: 1 base; J trimming: 6 bases; junction bases outside the gene matches: 7. Germline V gene sequence: CDR1 SGHTA, CDR2 FQGTGA. CDR3 in amino acids: CASSLRGTGLRNEQFF. CDR3 DNA: TGTGCCAGCAGCTTAAGGGGGACAGGGCTTCGCAATGAGCAGTTCTTC.

This clone was counted ten times or more. The chain combines TRBV5-1 with TRBJ2-6; TRBD1 agrees at 9 bases. Trimming cost V 7 bases and J 3 bases; bases outside gene matches: 11. The V gene's germline CDR1 is SGHRS and CDR2 YFSETQ. The CDR3 is made up of 17 amino acids. This CDR3 reads CASRQGVSVVGANVLTF. In DNA form, the CDR3 reads TGCGCCAGCCGACAGGGGGTCAGCGTGGTTGGGGCCAACGTCCTGACTTTC. The whole variable domain, remainder taken from reference TRBV5-1 and TRBJ2-6, is KAGVTQTPRYLIKTRGQQVTLSCSPISGHRSVSWYQQTPGQGLQFLFEYFSETQRNKGNFPGRFSGRQFSNSRSEMNVSTLELGDSALYLCASRQGVSVVGANVLTFGAGSRLTVL.

This clone was counted many times. The V call is TRBV11-2, the J call TRBJ1-6; D unclear. Germline V lookup: CDR1 SGHAT, CDR2 FQNNGV. The CDR3 covers 13 residues. V shed 5 bases and J shed 14 bases, with 16 bases lying between them. DNA for the CDR3: TGTGCCAGCAGCCCCCTGGCGGTTGTCACCCTCCACTTT. Protein: CASSPLAVVTLHF.

This sequence joins TRBV9 and TRBJ2-7; D perhaps matches TRBD1 (6 bases). In germline, CDR1 is SGDLS, CDR2 YYNGEE. The CDR3 is 15 amino acids. Here the CDR3 reads CACFFKQGTAYEQYF. The CDR3 DNA sequence: TGTGCTTGTTTTTTCAAGCAGGGGACGGCATACGAGCAGTACTTC.

The chain carries TRBV28 and TRBJ2-7; TRBD2 matches at 7 bases. V shed 3 bases and J 4 bases; nucleotides not matched to a gene: 9. Germline CDR1 reads MDHEN; CDR2 reads SYDVKM. The CDR3 totals 15 residues. CDR3 loop: CASSFGRGGGYEQYF. In DNA, the CDR3 is TGTGCCAGCAGTTTTGGGAGGGGAGGTGGATACGAGCAGTACTTC.

Points on this clone: This specimen includes other DNA sequences encoding the same CDR3. The chain uses TRBV9 and TRBJ2-7; D gene unclear. Germline V gene lookup returns CDR1 SGDLS and CDR2 YYNGEE. The CDR3 length is 15 residues. The CDR3 DNA follows: TGTGCTTTTTTTTTCAAACAGAAGACGGCATACGAGCAGTACTTC. Amino acids: CAFFFKQKTAYEQYF.

This clone occurred many times. The chain employs TRBV7-9 and TRBJ2-7; D not resolved. Per germline, CDR1 SEHNR and CDR2 FQNEAQ (reference sequence). V shed 4 bases and J shed 3 bases, with 13 bases lying between them. This CDR3 is 14 amino acids long. The CDR3 bases are TGTGCCAGCAGCTCCTCGGTCCTCTACTACGAGCAGTACTTC. It yields the protein CASSSSVLYYEQYF.

Ten or more counts support this clone. The chain uses TRBV11-3 and TRBJ2-1, with 9 bases that match TRBD1. The germline V gene encodes CDR1 SGHNT and CDR2 YENEEA. Trimming removed 1 base from V and 8 bases from J; junction bases left unmatched: 6. The CDR3 is made up of 15 amino acids. CDR3 sequence: CASSLGYRGRDEQFF. Written as DNA, the CDR3 is TGTGCCAGCAGCTTAGGTTACAGGGGGCGGGATGAGCAGTTCTTC. The entire variable domain, with the rest obtained from reference TRBV11-3 and TRBJ2-1, is as follows: EAGVVQSPRYKIIEKKQPVAFWCNPISGHNTLYWYLQNLGQGPELLIRYENEEAVDDSQLPKDRFSAERLKGVDSTLKIQPAELGDSAVYLCASSLGYRGRDEQFFGPGTRLTVL.

This clone was counted at least ten times. The chain recombines TRBV7-9 with TRBJ2-3; possibly TRBD2 for D (6 bases). Germline V gene sequence: CDR1 SEHNR, CDR2 FQNEAQ (reference sequence). The CDR3 sequence is 16 residues long. V lost 2 bases, J lost 2 bases, and 14 bases lay in between. As DNA, the CDR3 is TGTGCCAGCAGCTTATTCCGGGACTGGCTCACAGATACGCAGTATTTT. Amino acids: CASSLFRDWLTDTQYF.

This clone came up many times. The rearrangement links TRBV19 to TRBJ1-1; 7 bases are a match to TRBD1. Trimming cost V 2 bases and J 8 bases; bases outside gene matches: 5. This CDR3 has 13 residues. In germline, CDR1 is LNHDA, CDR2 SQIVND (reference sequence). The DNA of the CDR3 is TGTGCCAGTAGTATACGACAGGGAATAGAAGCTTTCTTT. It is translated as CASSIRQGIEAFF.

This clone was picked up many times. The gene calls are TRBV7-9 and TRBJ2-3; TRBD1 matches at 8 bases. Germline V gives CDR1 SEHNR, CDR2 FQNEAQ (reference sequence). This CDR3 is 13 amino acids long. V trimming: 9 bases; J trimming: 3 bases; junction bases outside the gene matches: 5. The CDR3 loop is CASWGQATDTQYF. CDR3 sequence (DNA): TGTGCCAGTTGGGGACAGGCGACAGATACGCAGTATTTT. Variable domain in full (rest from reference TRBV7-9 and TRBJ2-3): DTGVSQNPRHKITKRGQNVTFRCDPISEHNRLYWYRQTLGQGPEFLTYFQNEAQLEKSRLLSDRFSAERPKGSFSTLEIQRTEQGDSAMYLCASWGQATDTQYFGPGTRLTVL.

DNA of the CDR3: TGTGCCAGCAGCTTAGATCGGGTTACATTCTCCTACGAGCAGTACTTC. Its protein product is CASSLDRVTFSYEQYF. V usage is TRBV11-2 and J usage is TRBJ2-5; D gene unclear. The last part of the DNA fits TRBJ2-7 better; the J call may be wrong. Germline CDR1 reads SGHAT; CDR2 reads FQNNGV. This CDR3 is built from 16 residues.

In its sample, this clone was seen a few times. The rearrangement joins TRBV6-1 to TRBJ2-7, with a possible D match to TRBD1 (5 bases). The germline V gene encodes CDR1 MNHNS and CDR2 SASEGT. The CDR3 extends over 15 amino acids. Deletions cut 0 bases from V and 2 bases from J, with 11 bases between. In nucleotides, the CDR3 is TGTGCCAGCAGTGAAGCGCCAGGGATTACCTACGAGCAGTACTTC. Its protein is CASSEAPGITYEQYF.

The J gene is TRBJ2-4, the V gene TRBV7-2; TRBD2 is a possible D gene (5 bases). V was shortened by 4 bases and J by 3 bases, with 19 bases between the two germline ends. The CDR3 covers 17 residues. CDR1 SGHTA and CDR2 FQGNSA come from the germline V gene. As DNA, the CDR3 is TGTGCCAGCAGCTCACTCGGATGGGGAGATGACAAAAACATTCAGTACTTC. It yields the protein CASSSLGWGDDKNIQYF.

There are many counts of this clone. The J gene is TRBJ2-2, the V gene TRBV7-8; 7 bases are shared with TRBD2. The CDR3 covers 14 residues. The germline V gene encodes CDR1 SGHVS and CDR2 FQNEAQ. With 6 bases clipped from V and 1 base from J, the junction kept 2 bases outside the gene matches. The CDR3 DNA follows: TGTGCCAGCAGGGGGAGGGGGAACACCGGGGAGCTGTTTTTT. It encodes CASRGRGNTGELFF.

As regards this clone: This may arise from a read error, as a much more abundant clone is one base away. The chain is built from TRBV27 and TRBJ2-7, with 9 bases aligning to TRBD2. CDR1 is MNHEY and CDR2 is SMNVEV in the germline V gene (reference sequence). The CDR3 consists of 14 residues. DNA of the CDR3: TGTGCCAGCATGAGACTAGCGGAGCCCTACGGGCAGTACTTC. It encodes CASMRLAEPYGQYF.

This clone was found many times. The chain combines TRBV5-1 with TRBJ2-1; 9 positions agree with TRBD2. The CDR3 has 15 amino acids. Trimming cost V 2 bases and J 4 bases; bases outside gene matches: 4. Germline V gene data show CDR1 as SGHRS and CDR2 as YFSETQ. The CDR3 DNA sequence: TGCGCCAGCAGCTTTCAGCGGGGGGATTACAATGAGCAGTTCTTC. Translated, it gives CASSFQRGDYNEQFF.

This clone was observed at least ten times. This chain links TRBV7-2 with TRBJ2-1, with 9 positions matching TRBD2. Germline loops: CDR1 SGHTA, CDR2 FQGNSA. This CDR3 comprises 16 residues. V shed 2 bases, J shed 6 bases, and the junction held 8 bases outside the gene matches. The CDR3 DNA is TGTGCCAGCAGCTTAAGGGCTAGCGGGGTTTTCAATGAGCAGTTCTTC. Its translation: CASSLRASGVFNEQFF.

At least ten counts were recorded for this clone. V and J are TRBV28 and TRBJ1-5, with 7 positions matching TRBD1. The CDR3 spans 14 residues. Germline V lookup: CDR1 MDHEN, CDR2 SYDVKM. The V segment lost 6 bases and the J segment 5 bases; nucleotides outside the gene matches: 7. The CDR3 DNA sequence: TGTGCCAGCAGCCCCCGACAGGGACATCAGCCCCAGCATTTT. This sequence encodes CASSPRQGHQPQHF.

This clone was counted ten times or more. The chain joins TRBV19 to TRBJ2-5; D might be TRBD2 (5 bases). Germline V gene sequence: CDR1 LNHDA, CDR2 SQIVND (reference sequence). The CDR3 is 15 residues long. The germline V and J ends were trimmed by 4 bases and 5 bases, with 17 bases remaining between them. CDR3 sequence reads: CASSTGLSGWETQYF. In DNA form, the CDR3 reads TGTGCCAGTAGTACCGGACTGTCTGGGTGGGAGACCCAGTACTTC. The whole variable domain, filled in from reference TRBV19 and TRBJ2-5, reads DGGITQSPKYLFRKEGQNVTLSCEQNLNHDAMYWYRQDPGQGLRLIYYSQIVNDFQKGDIAEGYSVSREKKESFPLTVTSAQKNPTAFYLCASSTGLSGWETQYFGPGTRLLVL.

This clone was seen at least ten times. The chain uses TRBV15 and TRBJ2-2; a possible D gene is TRBD2 (5 bases). The CDR3 consists of 17 residues. The germline V and J ends were trimmed by 0 bases and 3 bases, with 14 bases remaining between them. Germline-derived CDR1 and CDR2 are LNHNV and YYDKDF (reference sequence). The CDR3 coding sequence is TGTGCCACCAGCAGAGATGATCGGGCGAGGGACACCGGGGAGCTGTTTTTT. It yields the protein CATSRDDRARDTGELFF. Variable domain in full (rest from reference TRBV15 and TRBJ2-2): DAMVIQNPRYQVTQFGKPVTLSCSQTLNHNVMYWYQQKSSQAPKLLFHYYDKDFNNEADTPDNFQSRRPNTSFCFLDIRSPGLGDTAMYLCATSRDDRARDTGELFFGEGSRLTVL.